Sequencing of this TCR beta chain was carried out in a study of CD8 T cells in Susac syndrome. Overall study findings and caveats: The number of individuals included in the study's TCR sequencing and HLA analysis was acknowledged as relatively small.

The multiple sclerosis control cohort comprised treatment-naive individuals presenting with stable or active relapsing-remitting disease. TEMRA cells were FACS-enriched, with CD8+ and CD4+ T cells isolated negatively. The RNA, 0.5 to 1 ug, was put through reverse transcription using random hexamers. Across 54 Vbeta and 13 Jbeta, immunoSEQ multiplex PCR amplified TCR beta CDR3. A single record per CDR3 protein comes from TCRdb applying MiXCR to the immunoSEQ multiplex PCR reads. The sample includes hundreds of thousands of distinct CDR3 sequences, approximately 85% seen only once; the top ten take approximately 0.12%. V was clipped by 0 bases and J by 3 bases, with 11 bases between them. The CDR3 is 15 residues long. Germline V gene lookup returns CDR1 SGDLS and CDR2 YYNGEE. Points on this clonotype: As yet, its antigen is unknown.

The sequencing sample was made of CD8+ T cells from PBMCs. The chain uses TRBV9 and TRBJ2-3; D not resolved. The source is a human donor with multiple sclerosis. The CDR3 loop is CASSVEGGITDTQYF. In DNA, the CDR3 is TGTGCCAGCAGCGTAGAGGGTGGGATAACAGATACGCAGTATTTT.